These 5 T cell receptor beta chains share one sample of origin, sequenced in a study of early T cells in non-severe SARS-CoV-2 infection. MiXCR, run by TCRdb on the 5' RACE reads, gives a single entry per CDR3 protein. The sample contains fewer than 80,000 distinct CDR3 sequences, 9% to 15% of which appear only once. The sequencing input was whole blood. The source of these receptors is an adult who was a healthcare worker with PCR-confirmed SARS-CoV-2 infection or an uninfected control (not recorded which).

This clonotype was seen ten or more times. The chain uses TRBV7-9 and TRBJ2-2, with 12 bases identical to TRBD2. The V segment lost 1 base and the J segment 2 bases; nucleotides outside the gene matches: 2. Germline lookup yields CDR1 SEHNR and CDR2 FQNEAQ (reference sequence). The CDR3 contains 17 residues. The CDR3 region is CASSLGLAGVNTGELFF. The CDR3 region has the DNA TGTGCCAGCAGCTTAGGACTAGCGGGAGTCAACACCGGGGAGCTGTTTTTT.

This clonotype was seen ten or more times. The chain couples TRBV6-5 to TRBJ1-2, with TRBD1 matching over 7 bases. Trimming took 6 bases from V and 2 from J; bases not matched to a gene: 9. The CDR3 is 15 residues long. Germline CDR1 is MNHEY and CDR2 is SVGAGI. CDR3 region: CASRPQGQLNYGYTF. The CDR3 DNA sequence: TGTGCCAGCAGGCCACAGGGGCAGCTAAACTATGGCTACACCTTC.

The chain joins TRBV15 to TRBJ2-3; TRBD1 matches at 8 bases. CDR3 length: 15 residues. The V gene's germline CDR1 is LNHNV and CDR2 YYDKDF (reference sequence). Trimming at V came to 7 bases and at J to 3 bases, leaving 9 bases not matched to a gene. The CDR3 here is CATNPDRVVTDTQYF. In DNA form, the CDR3 reads TGTGCCACCAACCCGGACAGGGTAGTAACAGATACGCAGTATTTT.

This clonotype was seen at least ten times. V is TRBV7-8 and J is TRBJ2-3; 9 bases line up with TRBD2. This CDR3 has 16 amino acids. The ends lost 5 bases at V and 5 bases at J; junction bases unmatched: 11. The V gene's germline CDR1 is SGHVS and CDR2 FQNEAQ. In nucleotides, the CDR3 is TGTGCCAGCAGCCCATGGGCTAGCGGGATGGGAGATACGCAGTATTTT. Its protein is CASSPWASGMGDTQYF.

The chain couples TRBV11-3 to TRBJ2-5, with TRBD1 matching over 9 bases. The CDR3 spans 14 residues. V gave up 5 bases and J gave up 0 bases; unmatched junction bases: 1. Germline loops: CDR1 SGHNT, CDR2 YENEEA. The CDR3 sequence is CASSGDRDQETQYF. For the CDR3, the DNA is TGTGCCAGCAGCGGGGACAGGGACCAAGAGACCCAGTACTTC.